Sequencing of this TCR beta chain was carried out in a study of response to subunit inactivated influenza vaccine. One entry per CDR3 protein results from TCRdb running MiXCR on the RT-PCR reads. The sample lists more than 450,000 distinct CDR3 sequences, about an eighth seen once, with roughly a tenth in the top ten. J gave up 8 bases and V 6 bases, and 9 bases lay outside the gene matches. The CDR3 is 14 amino acids. Germline lookup yields CDR1 LNHDA and CDR2 SQIVND (reference sequence). Findings and caveats of the study: The authors suggested that few new T cells are recruited per seasonal influenza vaccination.

To note about this clonotype: What it recognizes is unknown.

The sample in question was PBMCs from blood, obtained on the day of vaccination. This TCR was sampled from a man aged 50 or older who received an inactivated influenza vaccine. The V gene is TRBV19, the J gene TRBJ1-4; TRBD1 agrees at 7 bases. The chain's CDR3 is CASSRTGEEEKLFF. CDR3 DNA sequence: TGTGCCAGTAGCCGTACAGGGGAAGAGGAAAAACTGTTTTTT.